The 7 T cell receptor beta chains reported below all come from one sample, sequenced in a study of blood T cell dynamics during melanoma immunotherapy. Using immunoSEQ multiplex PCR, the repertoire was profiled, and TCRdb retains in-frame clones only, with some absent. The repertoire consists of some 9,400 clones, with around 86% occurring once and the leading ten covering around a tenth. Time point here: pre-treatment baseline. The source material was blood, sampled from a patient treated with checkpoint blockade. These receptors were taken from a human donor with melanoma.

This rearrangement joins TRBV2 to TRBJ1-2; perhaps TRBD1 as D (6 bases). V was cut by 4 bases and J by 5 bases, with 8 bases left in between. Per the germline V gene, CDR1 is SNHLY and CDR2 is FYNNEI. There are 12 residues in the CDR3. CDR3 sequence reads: CASSVQGYGYTF. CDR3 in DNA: TGTGCCAGCAGTGTACAGGGTTATGGCTACACCTTC.

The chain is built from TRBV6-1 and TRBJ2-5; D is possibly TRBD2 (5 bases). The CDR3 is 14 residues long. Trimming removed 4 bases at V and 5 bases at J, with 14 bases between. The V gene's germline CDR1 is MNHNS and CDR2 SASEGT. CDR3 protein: CASSVGETHETQYF. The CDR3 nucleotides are TGTGCCAGCAGTGTTGGGGAGACCCACGAGACCCAGTACTTC.

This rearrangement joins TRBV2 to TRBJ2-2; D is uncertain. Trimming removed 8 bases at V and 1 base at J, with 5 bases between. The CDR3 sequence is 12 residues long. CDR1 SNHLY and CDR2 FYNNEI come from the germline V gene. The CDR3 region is CASGKNTGELFF. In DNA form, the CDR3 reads TGTGCCAGCGGAAAGAACACCGGGGAGCTGTTTTTT.

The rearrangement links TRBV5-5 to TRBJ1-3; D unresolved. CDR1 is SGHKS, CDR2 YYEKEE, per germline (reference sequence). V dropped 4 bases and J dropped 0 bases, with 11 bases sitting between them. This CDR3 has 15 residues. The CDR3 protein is CASSPVPSSGNTIYF. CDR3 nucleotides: TGTGCCAGCAGCCCAGTCCCAAGCTCTGGAAACACCATATATTTT.

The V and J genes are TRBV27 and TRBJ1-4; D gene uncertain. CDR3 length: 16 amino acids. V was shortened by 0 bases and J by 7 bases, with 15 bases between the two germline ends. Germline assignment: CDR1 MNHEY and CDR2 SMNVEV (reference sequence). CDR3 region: CASSLSRSHLREKLFF. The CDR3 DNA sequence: TGTGCCAGCAGTTTATCGAGATCCCACCTTCGTGAAAAACTGTTTTTT.

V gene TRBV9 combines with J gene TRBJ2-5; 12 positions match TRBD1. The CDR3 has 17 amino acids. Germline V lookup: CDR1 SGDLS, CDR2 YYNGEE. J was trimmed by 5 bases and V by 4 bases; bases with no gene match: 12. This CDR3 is CASSLRTGTGGAETQYF. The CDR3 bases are TGTGCCAGCAGCCTCCGGACCGGGACAGGGGGCGCGGAGACCCAGTACTTC.

In DNA form, the CDR3 reads TGTGCCAGCAGCCCTGGTGGGGTACTGGATGGCTACACCTTC. Its protein is CASSPGGVLDGYTF. The chain uses TRBV6-5 and TRBJ1-2; D ambiguous. CDR1 is MNHEY and CDR2 is SVGAGI in the germline V gene. The CDR3 spans 14 residues. With 6 bases removed from V and 6 bases from J, the gap between germline ends came to 17 bases.